This T cell receptor (beta chain) came from a study of T cell repertoires in ileal Crohn's disease (dated by TCRdb to the late 2010s). With regard to the full study: The median duration of disease was 6 to 10 years, and at the time of surgery roughly a third of patients were active smokers. Neoterminal ileum biopsies obtained at postoperative colonoscopy were designated as M6 samples. TCR repertoire analysis was performed in just over 55 Crohn's disease patients drawn from a prospective multicentre cohort. Roughly half of the patients were given postoperative therapy, with about 19 on anti-TNF agents and under 13 on thiopurines. A Rutgeerts score higher than i0 was the definition used for endoscopic postoperative recurrence. The study ran alongside a multicentre cohort designed to identify predictors of early endoscopic recurrence after ileocolonic resection. A total of some 170 mucosal samples from around 50 patients were sequenced, with samples obtained at several locations on the surgical specimen and at postoperative endoscopy. Every patient underwent surgery because of a complication, which was stricturing disease in around 61% and penetrating disease in 39%. What the study reported, not specific to this receptor: Higher percentages of high-frequency clones at the time of surgery were linked to endoscopic recurrence, and every patient with clonality above 26.8% (18/57) had recurrence. Within the first year after surgery, the timing of postoperative endoscopy varied, and the median delay was roughly 6.9 months. A significantly higher proportion of clonal expansions was observed in active smokers at surgery than in non-smokers (roughly 27% vs 19%, p=0.02). Only a subgroup of patients, of unstated size, had their mucosal CD4 and CD8 T cells sorted and sequenced. Compared with CD4 T cells, sorted CD8 T cells held more high-frequency clones, which suggests that the mucosal expansions were mostly CD8.

About 500 nanograms of biopsy DNA per sample were submitted for commercial TCRB immunosequencing. Adaptive Biotechnology amplified CDR3 regions from genomic DNA with a two-step multiplex PCR that controlled for amplification bias. Primers for every V and J gene segment were used in the first PCR, and barcodes and Illumina adapters were added in the second PCR. An Illumina instrument was used to sequence the CDR3 libraries. Per the authors' processing: The analysis used both the pipelines supplied by the vendor and custom analysis of the raw data in R/Bioconductor with R version 3.3.0. Clonality, which ranges from 0 to 1, was calculated as the inverse of the normalised Shannon entropy across all productive clones. High-frequency clones were defined as the share of the repertoire taken up by the top 100 clones, keeping only clones that passed a 95% confidence test. Overlap between samples was measured with the Morisita-Horn index, while repertoire diversity was measured with the Simpson index. What TCRdb holds here is the immuneACCESS table cut down to in-frame rearrangements. Part of the clones is not present; checked against another copy, under half of the missing clones reflect an unresolved V gene, and the others are unexplained. V, J and clone size derive from that table, while D and trimming were established from the DNA sequence. The sample yields 15,000 to 20,000 clones; 60% to 75% were counted once. The top ten hold about 4.4% of the sample.

The CDR3 measures 15 amino acids from cysteine to phenylalanine. Only CDR3 DNA is held: 45 bases, read in frame from base 1. The germline V gene specifies SGHVS as CDR1 and FQNEAQ as CDR2. Relative to germline, V is 3 bases shorter and J is 1 base shorter, with 12 bases between their ends. On this clone itself: The antigen it binds to is not known. Base qualities were left out, and no much larger clone turns up one base away.

This specimen's time point label, interpreted: neoterminal ileum biopsy at postoperative endoscopy, about 6 months after surgery. Eligible patients were adults with ileal or ileocolonic Crohn's disease who had an indication for ileocolonic resection. Whole ileal mucosal biopsies were kept frozen at -80 degrees C prior to DNA extraction. Genomic DNA was extracted from frozen whole biopsies using a TRizol-based method and was quantified with a NanoDrop 2000 spectrophotometer. The clonotype comes from an adult with Crohn's disease. Material: ileal tissue. This chain joins TRBV7-8 to TRBJ1-1, with a tentative D gene TRBD1 over 5 matching bases. The DNA sequence is TGTGCCAGCAGCTTTAGGGCAGGGAAGAACACTGAAGCTTTCTTT. Translated, it gives CASSFRAGKNTEAFF. The CDR3, completed at both ends by the reference TRBV7-8 and TRBJ1-1 genes, gives the full variable domain GAGVSQSPRYKVAKRGQDVALRCDPISGHVSLFWYQQALGQGPEFLTYFQNEAQLDKSGLPSDRFFAERPEGSVSTLKIQRTQQEDSAVYLCASSFRAGKNTEAFFGQGTRLTVV.